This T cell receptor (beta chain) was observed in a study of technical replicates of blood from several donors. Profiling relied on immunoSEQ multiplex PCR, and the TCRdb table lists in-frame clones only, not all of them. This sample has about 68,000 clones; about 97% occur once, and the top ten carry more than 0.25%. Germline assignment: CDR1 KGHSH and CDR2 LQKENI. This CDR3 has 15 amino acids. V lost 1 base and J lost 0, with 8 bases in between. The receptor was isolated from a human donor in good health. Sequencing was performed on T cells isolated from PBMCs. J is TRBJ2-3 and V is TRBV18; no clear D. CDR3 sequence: CASSPLVTSTDTQYF. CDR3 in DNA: TGTGCCAGCTCACCACTAGTCACTAGCACAGATACGCAGTATTTT. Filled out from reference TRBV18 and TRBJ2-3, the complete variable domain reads NAGVMQNPRHLVRRRGQEARLRCSPMKGHSHVYWYRQLPEEGLKFMVYLQKENIIDESGMPKERFSAEFPKEGPSILRIQQVVRGDSAAYFCASSPLVTSTDTQYFGPGTRLTVL.